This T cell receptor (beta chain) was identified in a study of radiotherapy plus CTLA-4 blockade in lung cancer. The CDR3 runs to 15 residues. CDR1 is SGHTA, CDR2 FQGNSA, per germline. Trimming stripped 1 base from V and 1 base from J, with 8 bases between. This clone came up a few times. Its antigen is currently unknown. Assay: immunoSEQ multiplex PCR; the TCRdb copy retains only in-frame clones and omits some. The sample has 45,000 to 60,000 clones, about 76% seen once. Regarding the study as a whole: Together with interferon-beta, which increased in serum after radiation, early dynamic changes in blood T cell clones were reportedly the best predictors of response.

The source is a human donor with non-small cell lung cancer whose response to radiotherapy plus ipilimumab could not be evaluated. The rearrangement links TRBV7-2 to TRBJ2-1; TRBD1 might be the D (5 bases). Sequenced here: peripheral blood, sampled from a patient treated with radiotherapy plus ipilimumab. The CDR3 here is CASSLGQLSYNEQFF. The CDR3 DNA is TGTGCCAGCAGCTTAGGACAGCTTTCCTACAATGAGCAGTTCTTC. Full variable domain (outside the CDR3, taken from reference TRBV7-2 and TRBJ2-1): GAGVSQSPSNKVTEKGKDVELRCDPISGHTALYWYRQSLGQGLEFLIYFQGNSAPDKSGLPSDRFSAERTGGSVSTLTIQRTQQEDSAVYLCASSLGQLSYNEQFFGPGTRLTVL.